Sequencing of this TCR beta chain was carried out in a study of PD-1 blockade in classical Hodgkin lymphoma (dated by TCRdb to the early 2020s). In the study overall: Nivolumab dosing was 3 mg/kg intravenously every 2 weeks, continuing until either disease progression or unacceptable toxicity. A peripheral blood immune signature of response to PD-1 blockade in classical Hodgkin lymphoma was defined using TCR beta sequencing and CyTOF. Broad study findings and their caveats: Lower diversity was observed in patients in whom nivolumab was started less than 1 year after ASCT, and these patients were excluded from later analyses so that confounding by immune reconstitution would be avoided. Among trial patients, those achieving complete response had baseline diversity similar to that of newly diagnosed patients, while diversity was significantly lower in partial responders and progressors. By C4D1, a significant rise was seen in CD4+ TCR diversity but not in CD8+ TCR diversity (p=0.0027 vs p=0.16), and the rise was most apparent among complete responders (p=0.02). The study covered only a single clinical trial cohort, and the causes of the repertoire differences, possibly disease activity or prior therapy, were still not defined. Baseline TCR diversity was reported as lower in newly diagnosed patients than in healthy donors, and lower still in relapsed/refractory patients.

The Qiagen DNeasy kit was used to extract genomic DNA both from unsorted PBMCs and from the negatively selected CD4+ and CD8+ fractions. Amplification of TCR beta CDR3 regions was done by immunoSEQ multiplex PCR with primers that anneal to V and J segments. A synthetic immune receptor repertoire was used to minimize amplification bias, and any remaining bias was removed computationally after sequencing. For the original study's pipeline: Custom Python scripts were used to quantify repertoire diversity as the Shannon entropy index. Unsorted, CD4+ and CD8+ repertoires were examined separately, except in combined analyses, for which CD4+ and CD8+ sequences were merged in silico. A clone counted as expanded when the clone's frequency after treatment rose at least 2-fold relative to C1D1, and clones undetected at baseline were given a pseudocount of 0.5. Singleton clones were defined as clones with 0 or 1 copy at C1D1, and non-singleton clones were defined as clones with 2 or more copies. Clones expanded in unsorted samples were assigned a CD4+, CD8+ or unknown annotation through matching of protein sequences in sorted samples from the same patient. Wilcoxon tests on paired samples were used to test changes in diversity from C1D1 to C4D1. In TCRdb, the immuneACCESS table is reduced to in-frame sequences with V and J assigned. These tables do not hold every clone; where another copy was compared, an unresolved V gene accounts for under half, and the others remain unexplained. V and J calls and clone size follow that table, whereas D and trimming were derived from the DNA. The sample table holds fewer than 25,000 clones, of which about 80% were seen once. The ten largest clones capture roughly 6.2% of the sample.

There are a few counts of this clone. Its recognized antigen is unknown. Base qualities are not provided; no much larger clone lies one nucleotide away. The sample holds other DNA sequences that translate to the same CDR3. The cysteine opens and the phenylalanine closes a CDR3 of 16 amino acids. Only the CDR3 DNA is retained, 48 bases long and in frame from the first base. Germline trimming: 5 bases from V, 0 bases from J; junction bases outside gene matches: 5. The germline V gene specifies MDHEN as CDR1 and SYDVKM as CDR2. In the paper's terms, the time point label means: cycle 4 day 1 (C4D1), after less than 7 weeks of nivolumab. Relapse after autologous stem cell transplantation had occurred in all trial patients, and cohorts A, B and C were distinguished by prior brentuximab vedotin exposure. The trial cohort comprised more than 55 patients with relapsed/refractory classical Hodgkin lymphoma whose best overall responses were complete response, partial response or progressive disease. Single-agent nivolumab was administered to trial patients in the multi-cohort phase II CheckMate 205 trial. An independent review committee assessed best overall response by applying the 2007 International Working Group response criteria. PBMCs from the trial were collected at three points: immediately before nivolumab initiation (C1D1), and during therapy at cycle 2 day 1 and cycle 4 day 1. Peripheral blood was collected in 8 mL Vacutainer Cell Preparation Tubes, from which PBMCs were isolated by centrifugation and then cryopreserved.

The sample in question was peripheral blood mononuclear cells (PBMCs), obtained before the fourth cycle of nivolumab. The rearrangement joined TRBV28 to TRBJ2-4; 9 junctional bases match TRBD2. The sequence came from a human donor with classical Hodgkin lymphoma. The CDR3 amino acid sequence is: CASSLLAGLAKNIQYF. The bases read TGTGCCAGCAGTCTTCTAGCGGGGTTAGCCAAAAACATTCAGTACTTC.